These 13 T cell receptor beta chains were sequenced from one sample in a study of T-cell memory formation after mild COVID-19. TCRdb reprocessed the 5' RACE reads with MiXCR, giving one entry per CDR3 protein. This table holds 350,000 to 450,000 distinct CDR3 sequences, 20% to 25% found once. The material sequenced was PBMCs or a T cell subset sorted from them (not recorded which). Receptor source: an adult woman who had mild COVID-19 (a few samples of this study predate the infection). Cell type and time point are not known.

This rearrangement joins TRBV12-3 or TRBV12-4 to TRBJ2-7; 7 nucleotides agree with TRBD2. This CDR3 has 15 amino acids. With 3 bases clipped from V and 1 base from J, the junction kept 6 bases outside the gene matches. CDR3 nucleotide sequence: TGTGCCAGCAGTTTTCTCACGGGGGGTTCCTACGAGCAGTACTTC. This gives the protein CASSFLTGGSYEQYF.

The V and J genes are TRBV4-1 and TRBJ2-1; 7 nucleotides match TRBD2. The CDR3 has 16 residues. The V gene's germline CDR1 is MGHRA and CDR2 YSYEKL. Germline trimming cut 0 bases from V and 6 bases from J; bases unmatched to any gene: 8. The CDR3: CASSQDRYPGGNEQFF. The CDR3, as DNA: TGCGCCAGCAGCCAAGATCGATATCCGGGAGGCAATGAGCAGTTCTTC.

This clonotype was counted only a few times. The chain combines TRBV15 with TRBJ2-7, with 7 bases identical to TRBD1. The germline V gene encodes CDR1 LNHNV and CDR2 YYDKDF (reference sequence). The V gene end was trimmed by 2 bases and the J gene end by 6 bases; junction bases not matched to a gene: 10. The CDR3 is made up of 15 amino acids. The CDR3 bases are TGTGCCACCAGCAGACCTTGGAGACAGGGCGGCGAGCAGTACTTC. Residues: CATSRPWRQGGEQYF. Using reference TRBV15 and TRBJ2-7 for the parts outside the CDR3, the full variable domain is DAMVIQNPRYQVTQFGKPVTLSCSQTLNHNVMYWYQQKSSQAPKLLFHYYDKDFNNEADTPDNFQSRRPNTSFCFLDIRSPGLGDTAMYLCATSRPWRQGGEQYFGPGTRLTVT.

The gene calls are TRBV7-9 and TRBJ1-3; 10 nucleotides agree with TRBD1. CDR3 length: 15 amino acids. CDR1 and CDR2 (germline): SEHNR, FQNEAQ (reference sequence). V gave up 3 bases and J gave up 6 bases; unmatched junction bases: 5. This CDR3 reads CASSFGTGVENTIYF. CDR3 coding DNA: TGTGCCAGCAGCTTCGGGACAGGGGTTGAAAACACCATATATTTT.

The chain employs TRBV18 and TRBJ1-1; a weak D match, TRBD1 (5 bases). This CDR3 spans 15 amino acids. V was trimmed by 3 bases and J by 0 bases, leaving 11 bases between them. Germline lookup yields CDR1 KGHSH and CDR2 LQKENI. The CDR3 here is CASSPQLQVNTEAFF. Here the CDR3 DNA reads TGTGCCAGCTCACCTCAACTACAGGTGAACACTGAAGCTTTCTTT.

The CDR3 DNA follows: TGTGCCAGCAGCCAACTTCGCACAGATACGCAGTATTTT. Its translation is CASSQLRTDTQYF. The chain joins TRBV12-3 or TRBV12-4 to TRBJ2-3; the D is unclear. V shed 6 bases and J shed 1 base, with 8 bases lying between them. This CDR3 comprises 13 residues.

The chain has TRBV27 and TRBJ2-7; 12 bases fit TRBD1. This CDR3 region has 15 residues. The germline CDR1 and CDR2 sequences are MNHEY and SMNVEV (reference sequence). V was pared by 4 bases and J by 6 bases, with 7 bases of the junction left unmatched. This CDR3 is CASSSPGQGASEQYF. CDR3 sequence (DNA): TGTGCCAGCAGTTCCCCGGGACAGGGGGCTAGCGAGCAGTACTTC.

J is TRBJ1-5 and V is TRBV6-2 or TRBV6-3; D unclear. Per germline, CDR1 MNHEY and CDR2 SVGEGT. Deletions cut 2 bases from V and 3 bases from J, with 8 bases between. The CDR3 has 14 residues. The CDR3 DNA reads TGTGCCAGCAGTTACGTATCAGACAATCAGCCCCAGCATTTT. It encodes CASSYVSDNQPQHF.

This clonotype has just a few counts. The V gene is TRBV20-1, the J gene TRBJ2-1, with TRBD2 identical over 10 bases. There are 14 residues in the CDR3. CDR1 and CDR2 (germline): DFQATT, SNEGSKA (reference sequence). J was trimmed by 3 bases and V by 5 bases; bases with no gene match: 4. CDR3 sequence (DNA): TGCAGTGCTTTCGGACTAGCGGACTACAATGAGCAGTTCTTC. Its translation is CSAFGLADYNEQFF.

The rearrangement uses TRBV6-1 and TRBJ2-5; D not resolved. The V end was cut by 6 bases, the J end by 5 bases, with 7 bases between. The CDR3 has 11 residues. The germline CDR1 and CDR2 sequences are MNHNS and SASEGT. The chain's CDR3 is CASREMETQYF. The CDR3 region has the DNA TGTGCCAGCAGGGAGATGGAGACCCAGTACTTC.

This clonotype has a handful of counts. V gene TRBV20-1 combines with J gene TRBJ1-2, with D possibly TRBD1 on 6 matching bases. V lost 5 bases and J lost 2, with 18 bases in between. Per germline, CDR1 DFQATT and CDR2 SNEGSKA (reference sequence). This CDR3 region has 15 residues. DNA of the CDR3: TGCAGTGCTCTCGACAGGTCCTCCCTCAACTATGGCTACACCTTC. It encodes CSALDRSSLNYGYTF.

The V call is TRBV12-3 or TRBV12-4, the J call TRBJ1-2; 8 bases fit TRBD1. CDR3 length: 13 residues. J was trimmed by 7 bases and V by 3 bases; bases with no gene match: 4. In DNA form, the CDR3 reads TGTGCCAGCAGTTTGCAGGGGGCAGTTGGCTACACCTTC. Translated, it gives CASSLQGAVGYTF.

This clonotype occurred a few times. The chain couples TRBV24-1 to TRBJ1-2; D not resolved. V lost 6 bases and J lost 4, with 17 bases in between. The germline CDR1 and CDR2 sequences are KGHDR and SFDVKD. This CDR3 comprises 15 residues. CDR3 amino acids: CATSSEEGGGYGYTF. CDR3 DNA: TGTGCCACCAGTAGCGAAGAAGGAGGCGGCTATGGCTACACCTTC.